The 3 T cell receptor beta chains below all came from one sample that was sequenced in a study of T cell repertoires in cytomegalovirus infection. MiXCR was run by TCRdb on the reads, yielding one entry per CDR3 protein. The sample gives roughly 90,000 distinct CDR3 sequences, around 32% of which show up once; less than 75% is in the top ten. These receptors have no identified antigens. The material was CD8+ T cells from cultured PBMCs, obtained from culture after CMV antigen stimulation. Source of these receptors: a human donor in good health (CMV status not recorded). Some clones in this sample may be carry-over from other donors' samples.

This clonotype was seen repeatedly, ten times or more. For the CDR3, the DNA is TGTGCCAGCAGCCCCGGACAGGGGGGCACAGATACGCAGTATTTT. Translating gives CASSPGQGGTDTQYF. The J gene is TRBJ2-3, the V gene TRBV7-2; TRBD1 matches at 10 bases. The junction had 3 bases not matched to a gene; V was cut back by 5 bases and J by 1 base. The V gene's germline CDR1 is SGHTA and CDR2 FQGNSA. CDR3 length: 15 amino acids. Filled out from reference TRBV7-2 and TRBJ2-3, the complete variable domain reads GAGVSQSPSNKVTEKGKDVELRCDPISGHTALYWYRQSLGQGLEFLIYFQGNSAPDKSGLPSDRFSAERTGGSVSTLTIQRTQQEDSAVYLCASSPGQGGTDTQYFGPGTRLTVL.

Ten or more counts support this clonotype. This chain joins TRBV2 and TRBJ2-3; 9 nucleotides agree with TRBD1. The CDR3 spans 16 residues. Germline assignment: CDR1 SNHLY and CDR2 FYNNEI. V was pared by 2 bases and J by 2 bases, with 5 bases of the junction left unmatched. The DNA of the CDR3 is TGTGCCAGCAGTGAAAGGTGGACAGGGGACACAGATACGCAGTATTTT. As protein: CASSERWTGDTDTQYF.

This chain joins TRBV11-2 and TRBJ1-2, with D maybe TRBD1 (6 bases). V was pared by 0 bases and J by 2 bases, with 10 bases between. This CDR3 comprises 15 residues. In germline, CDR1 is SGHAT, CDR2 FQNNGV. DNA for the CDR3: TGTGCCAGCAGCTTAGAAATAACAGGGAACTATGGCTACACCTTC. Translating gives CASSLEITGNYGYTF.